Listed below are T cell receptor beta chains from one sample, sequenced in a study of CD8+ T cells in alopecia areata. Profiled with immunoSEQ multiplex PCR; TCRdb holds only in-frame clones, not every one. This sample has under 200,000 clones, with around 59% found just once. Source: CD4+ T cells sorted from blood, taken at week 24, from a patient treated with tofacitinib. The source is a human donor with alopecia areata. Both conserved end residues are part of each CDR3. The D gene is left open where the match is weak. Clone size appears in some rows only: once, few, many, or a class for an expanded clone.

>TRBJ1-2|TRBD1|TRBV29-1|NA
TGCAGCGTTGGGGGGGTTGACAGGGGCTATGGCTACACCTTC
CSVGGVDRGYGYTF
>TRBJ1-5|NA|TRBV2|NA
TGTGCCAGCAGTGGCGGCGGGGGAGTCAATCAGCCCCAGCATTTT
CASSGGGGVNQPQHF
>TRBJ2-7|TRBD2|TRBV2|NA
TGTGCCAGCAGACTAGCGGGGCTTGAGCAGTACTTC
CASRLAGLEQYF
>TRBJ1-2|NA|TRBV5-1|NA
TGCGCCAGCAGCCCGGGACATACTAACTATGGCTACACCTTC
CASSPGHTNYGYTF
>TRBJ2-4|NA|TRBV10-3|NA
TGTGCCATTGGAGACAGCGGCGGGAACATTCAGTACTTC
CAIGDSGGNIQYF
>TRBJ2-7|TRBD2|TRBV6-6|NA
TGTGCCAGCTCCCGGGCCGGCGGGGGAGGTTACGAGCAGTACTTC
CASSRAGGGGYEQYF
>TRBJ2-2|TRBD1|TRBV12-5|few
TGTGCTAGTCTCCGACAGGGGGTTGACACCGGGGAGCTGTTTTTT
CASLRQGVDTGELFF
>TRBJ1-1|NA|TRBV20-1|NA
TGCAGTGCCCAGGGTTTCACTGAAGCTTTCTTT
CSAQGFTEAFF
>TRBJ1-2|NA|TRBV2|NA
TGTGCCAGCAGTGGGGACGGTAACTATGGCTACACCTTC
CASSGDGNYGYTF
>TRBJ1-2|NA|TRBV29-1|few
TGCAGCGTTCTTTCCGGGAATGGCTACACCTTC
CSVLSGNGYTF
>TRBJ2-1|NA|TRBV13|few
TGTGCCAGCAGCTTATTTGAAATATATGAGCAGTTCTTC
CASSLFEIYEQFF
>TRBJ1-4|NA|TRBV5-1|NA
TGCGCCAGCAGCTTGGATCCGGGGAGAAGCGAAAAACTGTTTTTT
CASSLDPGRSEKLFF
>TRBJ2-7|TRBD1|TRBV5-1|NA
TGCGCCAGCAGCTCTGACAGGGGCGCGTCCTACGAGCAGTACTTC
CASSSDRGASYEQYF
>TRBJ2-1|TRBD2|TRBV30|NA
TGTGCCTGGAGTGTAGTCGGGGGGGCCGGTGAGCAGTTCTTC
CAWSVVGGAGEQFF
>TRBJ1-2|TRBD1|TRBV6-1|NA
TGTGCCAGCAGTGAAACAGGGGCCGACTCCTACTATGGCTACACCTTC
CASSETGADSYYGYTF
>TRBJ2-1|TRBD2|TRBV4-2|once
TGTGCCAGCAGACTGACGGGGGGGCCAGGGAATGAGCAGTTCTTC
CASRLTGGPGNEQFF
>TRBJ1-5|TRBD1|TRBV27|NA
TGTGCCAGCAGCCTTGGGGGGACAGGCAATCAGCCCCAGCATTTT
CASSLGGTGNQPQHF
>TRBJ1-2|TRBD1|TRBV30|NA
TGTGCCTGGAGTGTAAGGTGGAGCAGGGGGGGTGGCTACACCTTC
CAWSVRWSRGGGYTF
>TRBJ1-2|NA|TRBV29-1|NA
TGCAGCGTTGTCGGGGGGGATGGCTACACCTTC
CSVVGGDGYTF
>TRBJ2-7|TRBD1|TRBV29-1|NA
TGCAGCGTTGTGGGGGACAGGGGTCACGAGCAGTACTTC
CSVVGDRGHEQYF
>TRBJ2-2|NA|TRBV29-1|few
TGCAGCGCTATGCCCGAACCCACCGGGGAGCTGTTTTTT
CSAMPEPTGELFF
>TRBJ1-1|NA|TRBV14|NA
TGTGCCAGCAGCCAGGACACTGAAGCTTTCTTT
CASSQDTEAFF
>TRBJ2-6|NA|TRBV7-9|once
TGTGCCAGCAGCTCGAGAGGGGAAGCTGGGGCCAACGTCCTGACTTTC
CASSSRGEAGANVLTF
>TRBJ2-7|NA|TRBV29-1|NA
TGCAGCGTTGGTCGGGCGTTAACCTACGAGCAGTACTTC
CSVGRALTYEQYF
>TRBJ2-3|NA|TRBV7-2|NA
TGTGCCAGCAGCCCCGGACCGGGCACAGATACGCAGTATTTT
CASSPGPGTDTQYF
>TRBJ1-2|NA|TRBV6-5|once
TGTGCCAGCAGGGACAAGAGGATGGGTGGCTACACCTTC
CASRDKRMGGYTF
>TRBJ2-3|NA|TRBV4-2|NA
TGTGCCAGCAGCCAAGGGGCGAGCACAGATACGCAGTATTTT
CASSQGASTDTQYF
>TRBJ2-7|TRBD2|TRBV2|once
TGTGCCAGCAGCGCCGGGGGGGGTCCCTCCTACGAGCAGTACTTC
CASSAGGGPSYEQYF
>TRBJ2-7|TRBD1|TRBV27|few
TGTGCCAGCAGTTTCGGACAGGCTTACGAGCAGTACTTC
CASSFGQAYEQYF
>TRBJ2-7|NA|TRBV30|NA
TGTGCCTGGAGTATACGGGACGGACAGTACTTC
CAWSIRDGQYF
>TRBJ2-6|TRBD2|TRBV9|NA
TGTGCCAGCAGCGTAACAGCGGGGAGCTCTGGGGCCAACGTCCTGACTTTC
CASSVTAGSSGANVLTF
>TRBJ2-1|TRBD1|TRBV11-2|NA
TGTGCCAGCAGCTTGACGCCGGGACAGGGTAACAATGAGCAGTTCTTC
CASSLTPGQGNNEQFF